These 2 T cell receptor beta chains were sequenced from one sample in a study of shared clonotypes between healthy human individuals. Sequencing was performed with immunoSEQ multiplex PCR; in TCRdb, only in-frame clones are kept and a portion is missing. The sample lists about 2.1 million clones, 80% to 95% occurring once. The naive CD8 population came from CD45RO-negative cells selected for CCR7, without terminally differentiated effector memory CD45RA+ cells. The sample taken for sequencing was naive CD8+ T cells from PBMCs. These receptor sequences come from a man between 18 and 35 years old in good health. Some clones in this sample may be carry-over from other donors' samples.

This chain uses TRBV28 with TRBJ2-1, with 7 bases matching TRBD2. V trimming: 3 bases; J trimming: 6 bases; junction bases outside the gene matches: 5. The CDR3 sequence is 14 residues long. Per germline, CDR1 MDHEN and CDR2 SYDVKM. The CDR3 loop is CASSFGSGGNEQFF. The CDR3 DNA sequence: TGTGCCAGCAGTTTTGGGTCGGGAGGCAATGAGCAGTTCTTC.

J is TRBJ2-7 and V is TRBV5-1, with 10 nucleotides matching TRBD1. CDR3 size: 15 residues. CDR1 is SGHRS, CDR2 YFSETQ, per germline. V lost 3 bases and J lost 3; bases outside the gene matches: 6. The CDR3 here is CASSSPGQGNYEQYF. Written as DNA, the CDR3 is TGCGCCAGCAGCTCTCCGGGACAGGGGAACTACGAGCAGTACTTC.